The clone carrying this T cell receptor (beta chain) has a single count. No antigen is known for it. The sample belongs to a study of T-cell memory formation after mild COVID-19. General study points: A second wave of clones peaked on day 37, and their SARS-CoV-2 specificity went unconfirmed. Of the contracting clones, CD4+ ones lay mainly in CM and EM, and CD8+ ones in EMRA.

This CDR3 comprises 17 residues. Germline V gene data show CDR1 as SEHNR and CDR2 as FQNEAQ (reference sequence). V lost 4 bases to trimming and J lost 0 bases, with 19 bases between them. TCRdb itself ran the 5' RACE reads through MiXCR, one entry per CDR3 protein. The sample shows under 700,000 distinct CDR3 sequences, about a fifth of them seen only once. The chain carries TRBV7-9 and TRBJ2-7; D is ambiguous. The specimen sequenced was PBMCs or a T cell subset sorted from them (not recorded which). This TCR was sampled from an adult woman who had mild COVID-19 (a few samples of this study predate the infection). Cell type and time point are not known. CDR3 sequence reads: CASSSHKGWTDSYEQYF. The CDR3 DNA is TGTGCCAGCAGCTCTCACAAAGGGTGGACGGACTCCTACGAGCAGTACTTC.